This TCR beta chain appears in the sequencing data of a study of blood T cell repertoires in COVID-19. Overall study: The study drew acute and convalescent COVID-19 samples from the United States, Italy and Spain. Sources were T cells, B-cell-depleted T cells, or PBMCs; the material itself was cDNA or gDNA.

TCRdb's copy holds only in-frame clones and misses some; the assay was immunoSEQ multiplex PCR. Among roughly 200,000 clones listed, around 87% were seen once. The CDR3 covers 13 residues. V lost 8 bases to trimming and J lost 2 bases, with 13 bases between them. CDR1 and CDR2 (germline): SNHLY, FYNNEI. The sequenced sample was peripheral blood. This clonotype was sampled from a middle-aged man with active or convalescent COVID-19. J is TRBJ2-7 and V is TRBV2, with D perhaps TRBD1 (6 bases). The chain's CDR3 is CASVRDKTYEQYF. CDR3 sequence (DNA): TGTGCCAGCGTCCGGGACAAGACCTACGAGCAGTACTTC.